A single sample gave rise to the 25 T cell receptor beta chains below, sequenced in a study of CD8 T cells in ankylosing spondylitis. From the 5' RACE reads, TCRdb called clonotypes with MiXCR, one entry per CDR3 protein. The repertoire has 200,000 to 300,000 distinct CDR3 sequences, roughly 10% of them found once; the top ten carry under 7%. The sample comprised blood, either unsorted or a sorted T cell fraction (not recorded which). These receptors were collected from a male donor with ankylosing spondylitis or in good health (not recorded which).

At least ten counts were recorded for this clonotype. V and J are TRBV29-1 and TRBJ2-3; TRBD2 is a possible D gene (6 bases). CDR3 length equals 14 residues. The V and J ends lost 6 bases and 0 bases respectively, with 13 bases between them. Germline CDR1 and CDR2: SQVTM and ANQGSEA. Here the CDR3 reads CSVGGTISTDTQYF. DNA for the CDR3: TGCAGCGTGGGGGGAACTATCAGCACAGATACGCAGTATTTT.

In its sample, this clonotype was seen many times. The chain joins TRBV29-1 to TRBJ2-2; D perhaps matches TRBD1 (6 bases). Deletions cut 5 bases from V and 2 bases from J, with 9 bases between. The CDR3 runs 13 residues. Germline V gene sequence: CDR1 SQVTM, CDR2 ANQGSEA. The CDR3, as DNA: TGCAGCGTTACAGGGTTAAACACCGGGGAGCTGTTTTTT. This gives the protein CSVTGLNTGELFF.

This clonotype turned up a few times. The chain is built from TRBV7-2 and TRBJ2-2, with D perhaps matching TRBD2 (5 bases). Germline values: CDR1 SGHTA, CDR2 FQGNSA. The CDR3 extends over 14 amino acids. V was trimmed by 8 bases and J by 4 bases, leaving 14 bases between them. The CDR3, as DNA: TGTGCCAGCGGCAGGATCCGGGGCACCGGGGAGCTGTTTTTT. Translating gives CASGRIRGTGELFF.

This clonotype was counted ten times or more. The V and J genes are TRBV7-8 and TRBJ2-7, with D hard to call. The CDR3 sequence is 13 residues long. Germline lookup yields CDR1 SGHVS and CDR2 FQNEAQ. Deletions cut 3 bases from V and 2 bases from J, with 8 bases between. The CDR3 loop reads CASSFFRTYEQYF. As DNA, the CDR3 is TGTGCCAGCAGCTTTTTTCGAACCTACGAGCAGTACTTC.

This clonotype was detected many times. CDR3 region: CATGRLAEHTGELFF. CDR3 in DNA: TGTGCCACCGGACGACTAGCGGAACACACCGGGGAGCTGTTTTTT. The V and J genes are TRBV15 and TRBJ2-2; 9 bases line up with TRBD2. V lost 8 bases and J lost 3; bases outside the gene matches: 7. From germline, CDR1 is LNHNV and CDR2 YYDKDF (reference sequence). The CDR3 loop spans 15 amino acids.

Many counts were recorded for this clonotype. V gene TRBV9 combines with J gene TRBJ2-7; D may be TRBD1 (5 bases). The V end was cut by 3 bases, the J end by 3 bases, with 13 bases between. Per the germline V gene, CDR1 is SGDLS and CDR2 is YYNGEE. CDR3 length: 14 residues. The CDR3 loop is CASSAAFDSYEQYF. The CDR3 DNA reads as TGTGCCAGCAGCGCCGCCTTCGACAGCTACGAGCAGTACTTC.

In this sample, this clonotype turned up many times. The chain employs TRBV5-6 and TRBJ2-1, with 7 bases fitting TRBD2. From germline, CDR1 is SGHDT and CDR2 YYEEEE. V shed 1 base and J 4 bases; nucleotides not matched to a gene: 8. The CDR3 sequence is 16 residues long. This CDR3 is CASSLWGPAGYNEQFF. DNA of the CDR3: TGTGCCAGCAGCTTGTGGGGACCAGCGGGATACAATGAGCAGTTCTTC. Full variable domain (missing parts from reference TRBV5-6 and TRBJ2-1): DAGVTQSPTHLIKTRGQQVTLRCSPKSGHDTVSWYQQALGQGPQFIFQYYEEEERQRGNFPDRFSGHQFPNYSSELNVNALLLGDSALYLCASSLWGPAGYNEQFFGPGTRLTVL.

This clonotype was counted at least ten times. This chain connects TRBV5-5 to TRBJ2-2; TRBD1 agrees at 8 bases. After removal of 3 bases from V and 4 bases from J, the junction contained 11 bases not matched to a gene. Looked up from germline, CDR1 is SGHKS and CDR2 is YYEKEE (reference sequence). The CDR3 totals 17 residues. The CDR3 loop is CASSSPTQQGVTGELFF. The DNA for the CDR3 is TGTGCCAGCAGCTCCCCCACCCAACAGGGGGTCACCGGGGAGCTGTTTTTT.

The chain employs TRBV5-1 and TRBJ2-7; TRBD1 or TRBD2 may be the D gene (5 bases each). Trimming shortened V by 0 bases and J by 6 bases, and 16 bases separated the two germline ends. Germline assignment: CDR1 SGHRS and CDR2 YFSETQ. The CDR3 runs 15 residues. In DNA, the CDR3 is TGCGCCAGCAGCTTGGGTGACAGTGGAGAGGGCGAGCAGTACTTC. Translating gives CASSLGDSGEGEQYF.

This clonotype was detected many times. V and J are TRBV5-1 and TRBJ2-2, with D unresolved. There are 14 residues in the CDR3. Germline V gives CDR1 SGHRS, CDR2 YFSETQ. V shed 6 bases and J shed 0 bases, with 9 bases lying between them. CDR3 sequence (DNA): TGCGCCAGCAAAATCAGCCCGAACACCGGGGAGCTGTTTTTT. Translation gives CASKISPNTGELFF.

This clonotype was seen repeatedly, ten times or more. The chain couples TRBV3-1 to TRBJ2-1; 9 bases are a match to TRBD2. This CDR3 has 18 residues. Germline V lookup: CDR1 LGHDT, CDR2 YNNKEL (reference sequence). Trimming at V came to 2 bases and at J to 0 bases, leaving 8 bases not matched to a gene. This chain's CDR3 is CASSQNQPGLASYNEQFF. As DNA, the CDR3 is TGTGCCAGCAGCCAAAACCAACCGGGACTAGCCTCCTACAATGAGCAGTTCTTC.

This clonotype was observed a handful of times. The chain combines TRBV10-3 with TRBJ2-5; TRBD2 agrees at 9 bases. V trimming: 6 bases; J trimming: 1 base; junction bases outside the gene matches: 3. This CDR3 has 14 residues. The germline V gene has CDR1 ENHRY and CDR2 SYGVKD. The CDR3 bases are TGTGCCATCAGGGAGACTAGCGGCCAAGAGACCCAGTACTTC. Translation gives CAIRETSGQETQYF.

The V call is TRBV7-9, the J call TRBJ2-5; TRBD1 matches 7 bases. The CDR3 is made up of 15 amino acids. The V gene's germline CDR1 is SEHNR and CDR2 FQNEAQ (reference sequence). J was trimmed by 3 bases and V by 5 bases; bases with no gene match: 9. The CDR3, as DNA: TGTGCCAGCAGCCTAGGACAGGCGATGAAAGAGACCCAGTACTTC. It yields the protein CASSLGQAMKETQYF. Based on the CDR3 plus reference TRBV7-9 and TRBJ2-5, the full variable domain is DTGVSQNPRHKITKRGQNVTFRCDPISEHNRLYWYRQTLGQGPEFLTYFQNEAQLEKSRLLSDRFSAERPKGSFSTLEIQRTEQGDSAMYLCASSLGQAMKETQYFGPGTRLLVL.

This clonotype showed up many times. The chain employs TRBV29-1 and TRBJ2-1, with a tentative D call TRBD2 (5 bases). The V gene's germline CDR1 is SQVTM and CDR2 ANQGSEA. The CDR3 length is 11 residues. The V end was cut by 7 bases, the J end by 8 bases, with 12 bases between. CDR3 protein: CSGGGGDEQFF. The CDR3 DNA reads TGCAGCGGCGGAGGTGGGGATGAGCAGTTCTTC.

This clonotype appeared a few times. V gene TRBV15 combines with J gene TRBJ2-1; TRBD2 is a possible D gene (6 bases). Per the germline V gene, CDR1 is LNHNV and CDR2 is YYDKDF (reference sequence). V lost 4 bases and J lost 4, with 14 bases in between. The CDR3 extends over 15 amino acids. The chain's CDR3 is CATSILSSVYNEQFF. In DNA form, the CDR3 reads TGTGCCACCAGCATCTTGTCTAGCGTATACAATGAGCAGTTCTTC.

This clonotype was seen ten or more times. In nucleotides, the CDR3 is TGTGCCAGCAGCAAAGCTGGAAGTGGGGGGACAGATACGCAGTATTTT. It translates to CASSKAGSGGTDTQYF. The V gene is TRBV5-6, the J gene TRBJ2-3; perhaps TRBD2 as D (6 bases). With 4 bases removed from V and 3 bases from J, the gap between germline ends came to 18 bases. The CDR3 covers 16 residues. Germline CDR1 and CDR2: SGHDT and YYEEEE.

This clonotype appeared many times. The genes are TRBV12-3 or TRBV12-4 and TRBJ2-5; D remains ambiguous. Trimming removed 0 bases at V and 3 bases at J, with 11 bases between. This CDR3 comprises 15 residues. The CDR3 region is CASSLAEVSEETQYF. As DNA, the CDR3 is TGTGCCAGCAGTTTAGCAGAGGTGTCCGAAGAGACCCAGTACTTC.

This clonotype was observed a handful of times. The chain links TRBV7-9 to TRBJ2-1, with 12 bases aligning to TRBD2. The V gene end was trimmed by 4 bases and the J gene end by 8 bases; junction bases not matched to a gene: 6. The CDR3 is made up of 15 amino acids. CDR1 SEHNR and CDR2 FQNEAQ come from the germline V gene (reference sequence). For the CDR3, the DNA is TGTGCCAGCAGCTCGACTAGCGGGAGTTTCGATGAGCAGTTCTTC. Translating gives CASSSTSGSFDEQFF.

This clonotype has at least ten counts. The chain is built from TRBV16 and TRBJ2-2, with D perhaps assigned TRBD1 or TRBD2 (5 bases each). The CDR3 length is 14 residues. The V and J ends lost 2 bases and 1 base respectively, with 5 bases between them. The germline gives CDR1 KGHSY, CDR2 FQNENV. The DNA of the CDR3 is TGTGCCAGCAGCCAAGGGGGGAACACCGGGGAGCTGTTTTTT. It codes for CASSQGGNTGELFF.

This clonotype was found a few times. The rearrangement uses TRBV20-1 and TRBJ1-5, with 8 nucleotides matching TRBD1. The length of the CDR3 is 14 residues. Germline loops: CDR1 DFQATT, CDR2 SNEGSKA (reference sequence). V was clipped by 5 bases and J by 3 bases; unmatched bases: 6. The CDR3 sequence: CSAGQGEDNQPQHF. DNA of the CDR3: TGCAGTGCTGGACAGGGTGAAGACAATCAGCCCCAGCATTTT.

J is TRBJ2-3 and V is TRBV7-2; D is ambiguous. This CDR3 comprises 13 residues. Deletions cut 10 bases from V and 3 bases from J, with 14 bases between. The V gene's germline CDR1 is SGHTA and CDR2 FQGNSA. CDR3 amino acids: CANSGRSTDTQYF. Written as DNA, the CDR3 is TGTGCCAACTCGGGCAGGTCAACAGATACGCAGTATTTT. The whole variable domain, filled in from reference TRBV7-2 and TRBJ2-3, reads GAGVSQSPSNKVTEKGKDVELRCDPISGHTALYWYRQSLGQGLEFLIYFQGNSAPDKSGLPSDRFSAERTGGSVSTLTIQRTQQEDSAVYLCANSGRSTDTQYFGPGTRLTVL.

Many counts were recorded for this clonotype. The chain combines TRBV2 with TRBJ1-5; no firm D call. Germline lookup yields CDR1 SNHLY and CDR2 FYNNEI. There are 14 residues in the CDR3. V lost 2 bases, J lost 7 bases, and 12 bases lay in between. The chain's CDR3 is CASSETRDRQPQHF. The CDR3, as DNA: TGTGCCAGCAGTGAAACCCGGGATCGGCAGCCCCAGCATTTT.

In its sample, this clonotype was seen many times. This chain joins TRBV5-1 and TRBJ1-1; 7 positions match TRBD1. The CDR3 runs 15 residues. The V segment lost 0 bases and the J segment 4 bases; nucleotides outside the gene matches: 6. Germline V gene data show CDR1 as SGHRS and CDR2 as YFSETQ. The CDR3 nucleotides are TGCGCCAGCAGCTTGGTGCCAGGGGGAATCACTGAAGCTTTCTTT. Its protein product is CASSLVPGGITEAFF. The full variable domain, completed using reference TRBV5-1 and TRBJ1-1, is KAGVTQTPRYLIKTRGQQVTLSCSPISGHRSVSWYQQTPGQGLQFLFEYFSETQRNKGNFPGRFSGRQFSNSRSEMNVSTLELGDSALYLCASSLVPGGITEAFFGQGTRLTVV.

The chain employs TRBV11-2 and TRBJ2-2; 9 positions agree with TRBD2. The germline gives CDR1 SGHAT, CDR2 FQNNGV. CDR3 length: 15 residues. V lost 5 bases and J lost 0; bases outside the gene matches: 1. The CDR3 loop is CASSRLAANTGELFF. CDR3 DNA: TGTGCCAGCAGCAGACTAGCGGCGAACACCGGGGAGCTGTTTTTT.

Ten or more counts support this clonotype. The chain has TRBV12-3 or TRBV12-4 and TRBJ2-7; possible D gene TRBD2, 6 bases. V lost 8 bases and J 3 bases, leaving 17 bases between the germline ends. The CDR3 sequence is 14 residues long. The CDR3 bases are TGTGCCAGCGGACTGGACGGAGGGATCTACGAGCAGTACTTC. Translated, it gives CASGLDGGIYEQYF.